This TCR beta chain was captured by sequencing in a study of blood T cell repertoires in COVID-19. TCRdb's table, derived via immunoSEQ multiplex PCR, lists solely in-frame clones and lacks some. The profile covers some 150,000 clones, with 85% to 90% appearing a single time and approximately 11% taken by the ten largest. The CDR3 sequence is 16 residues long. V was clipped by 6 bases and J by 5 bases, with 21 bases between them. CDR1 is LGHDT and CDR2 is YNNKEL in the germline V gene (reference sequence). The chain recombines TRBV3-1 (or the pseudogene TRBV3-2) with TRBJ2-3; the D gene is possibly TRBD2 (6 bases). This TCR was sampled from a woman aged 55-70 years with COVID-19, enrolled during active disease. The sequencing input was peripheral blood. The CDR3 bases are TGTGCCAGCAGTCAAAGACTAGTCGGTCAGATAGATACGCAGTATTTT. It is translated as CASSQRLVGQIDTQYF.